The table lists the clone carrying this T cell receptor (beta chain) with many counts. Priming of first-strand cDNA relied on TRAV- and TRBV-specific primers (covering alpha and beta chains). Amplification, which lasted approximately 19 PCR cycles, used a constant-region primer and V-primer adapter to amplify TCRs. One entry per CDR3 protein, called by TCRdb with MiXCR from the reads. In the table there are 80,000 or so distinct CDR3 sequences, 15% to 20% of which are singletons. CDR3 length: 11 amino acids. With 11 bases removed from V and 5 bases from J, the gap between germline ends came to 12 bases. CDR1 and CDR2 from the germline V gene are SGHVS and FQNEAQ. Time point meaning: after trial treatment. Documented treatment: LDRT plus nivolumab, ipilimumab, low-dose cyclophosphamide and aspirin (RACIN trial). This specimen belongs to a study of low-dose radiotherapy and immunotherapy resistance in tumors. As for the study in general: Participants in Cohort 1 were administered 0.5 Gy per fraction at 2-week intervals, to a cumulative dose of 6.5 Gy.

The TCR was taken from a male donor with prostate cancer. The V gene is TRBV7-8, the J gene TRBJ2-5, with D tentatively TRBD1 (6 bases). The specimen was PBMCs, collected after low-dose radiotherapy plus immunotherapy. CDR3 DNA: TGTGCCCTGGGGACACCGGAGACCCAGTACTTC. This codes for CALGTPETQYF.